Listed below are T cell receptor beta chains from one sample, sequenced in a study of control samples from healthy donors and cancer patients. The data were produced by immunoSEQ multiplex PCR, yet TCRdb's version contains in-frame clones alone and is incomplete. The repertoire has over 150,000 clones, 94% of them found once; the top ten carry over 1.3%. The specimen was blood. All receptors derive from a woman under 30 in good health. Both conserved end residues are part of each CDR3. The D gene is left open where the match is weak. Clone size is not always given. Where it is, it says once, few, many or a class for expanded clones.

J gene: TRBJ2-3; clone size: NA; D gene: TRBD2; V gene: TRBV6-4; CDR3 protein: CATSPLAGPTDTQYF; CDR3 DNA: TGTGCCACCTCGCCCCTAGCGGGACCCACAGATACGCAGTATTTT
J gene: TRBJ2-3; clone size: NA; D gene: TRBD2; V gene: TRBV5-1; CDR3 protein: CASSLTGTRNGGTDTQYF; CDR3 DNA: TGCGCCAGCAGCCTAACCGGGACTAGAAACGGAGGCACAGATACGCAGTATTTT
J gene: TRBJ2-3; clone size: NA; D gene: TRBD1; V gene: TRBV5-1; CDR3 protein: CASSLVGTVSDTQYF; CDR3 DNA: TGCGCCAGCAGCTTGGTCGGGACAGTATCAGATACGCAGTATTTT
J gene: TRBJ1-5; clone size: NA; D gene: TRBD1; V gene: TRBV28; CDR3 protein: CASSLRGQGYNQPQHF; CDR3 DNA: TGTGCCAGCAGTCTTCGTGGACAGGGCTACAATCAGCCCCAGCATTTT
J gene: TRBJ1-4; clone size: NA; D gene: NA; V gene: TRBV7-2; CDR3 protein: CASSPRTGLSATNEKLFF; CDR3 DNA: TGTGCCAGCAGCCCGCGGACCGGTCTGAGTGCAACTAATGAAAAACTGTTTTTT
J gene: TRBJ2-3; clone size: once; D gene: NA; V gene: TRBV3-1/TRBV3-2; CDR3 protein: CASSQHRAGFETDTQYF; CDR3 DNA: TGTGCCAGCAGCCAACACCGAGCAGGGTTTGAGACAGATACGCAGTATTTT
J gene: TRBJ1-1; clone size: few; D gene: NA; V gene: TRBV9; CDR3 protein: CASSLEPDGQGAFF; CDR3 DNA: TGTGCCAGCAGCCTAGAACCAGATGGGCAGGGAGCTTTCTTT
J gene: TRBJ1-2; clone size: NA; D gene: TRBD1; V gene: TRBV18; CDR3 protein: CASSPGQGVDYGYTF; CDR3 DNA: TGTGCCAGCTCACCAGGACAGGGGGTTGACTATGGCTACACCTTC
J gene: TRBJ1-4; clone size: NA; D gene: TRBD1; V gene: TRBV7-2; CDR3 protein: CASSPLRQGYEKLFF; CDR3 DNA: TGTGCCAGCAGCCCTTTAAGACAGGGATATGAAAAACTGTTTTTT
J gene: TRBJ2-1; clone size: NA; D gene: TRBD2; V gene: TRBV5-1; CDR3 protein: CASSLTGGAGGHNEQFF; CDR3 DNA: TGCGCCAGCAGCCTCACCGGCGGGGCGGGAGGCCACAATGAGCAGTTCTTC
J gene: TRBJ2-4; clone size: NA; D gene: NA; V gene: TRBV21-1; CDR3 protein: CASSKVVRGTSERRAKNIQYF; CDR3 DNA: TGTGCCAGCAGCAAAGTTGTGAGAGGCACTAGCGAACGCAGGGCCAAAAACATTCAGTACTTC
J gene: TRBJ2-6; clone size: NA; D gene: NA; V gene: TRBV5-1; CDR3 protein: CASSLVVSPSSGANVLTF; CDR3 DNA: TGCGCCAGCAGCTTAGTTGTGTCGCCGTCCTCTGGGGCCAACGTCCTGACTTTC
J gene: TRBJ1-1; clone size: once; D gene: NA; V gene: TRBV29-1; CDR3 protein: CSVSFRGTEAFF; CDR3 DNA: TGCAGCGTCAGTTTCCGGGGGACTGAAGCTTTCTTT
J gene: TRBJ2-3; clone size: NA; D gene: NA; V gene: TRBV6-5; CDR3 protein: CASKRSLDPGDTQYF; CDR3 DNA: TGTGCCAGCAAACGTTCCCTGGATCCCGGAGATACGCAGTATTTT
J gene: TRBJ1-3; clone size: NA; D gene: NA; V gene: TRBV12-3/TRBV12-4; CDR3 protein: CASSLDSGNTIYF; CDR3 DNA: TGTGCCAGCAGTCTGGACTCTGGAAACACCATATATTTT
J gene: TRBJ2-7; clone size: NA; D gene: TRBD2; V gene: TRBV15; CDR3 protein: CATSRSRGGHYEQYF; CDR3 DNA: TGTGCCACCAGCAGATCCCGGGGGGGACACTACGAGCAGTACTTC
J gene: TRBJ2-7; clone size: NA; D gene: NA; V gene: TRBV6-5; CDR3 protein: CASSYDRTPSYEQYF; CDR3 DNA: TGTGCCAGCAGTTATGACCGGACCCCTTCCTACGAGCAGTACTTC
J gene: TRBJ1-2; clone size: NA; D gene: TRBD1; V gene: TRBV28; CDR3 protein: CASSFPGQGASYTF; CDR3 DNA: TGTGCCAGCAGTTTCCCCGGACAGGGGGCGAGCTACACCTTC
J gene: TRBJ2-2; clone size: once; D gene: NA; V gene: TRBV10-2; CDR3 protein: CASSENGGYTGELFF; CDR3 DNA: TGCGCCAGCAGTGAGAATGGGGGCTACACCGGGGAGCTGTTTTTT
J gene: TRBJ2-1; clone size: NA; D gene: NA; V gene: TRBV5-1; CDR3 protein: CASSLDQGYYNEQFF; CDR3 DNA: TGCGCCAGCAGCTTGGATCAGGGGTACTACAATGAGCAGTTCTTC
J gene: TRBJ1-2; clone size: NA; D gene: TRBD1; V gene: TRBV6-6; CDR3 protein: CASSYGQVQANYGYTF; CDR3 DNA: TGTGCCAGCAGTTATGGACAGGTGCAAGCTAACTATGGCTACACCTTC
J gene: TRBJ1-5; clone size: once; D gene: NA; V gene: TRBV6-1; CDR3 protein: CASSELEGWGQPQHF; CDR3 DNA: TGTGCCAGCAGTGAACTTGAGGGGTGGGGCCAGCCCCAGCATTTT
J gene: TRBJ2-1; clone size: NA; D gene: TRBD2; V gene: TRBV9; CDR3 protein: CASSTSGRERQFF; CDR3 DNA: TGTGCCAGCAGCACTAGCGGGAGGGAACGGCAGTTCTTC
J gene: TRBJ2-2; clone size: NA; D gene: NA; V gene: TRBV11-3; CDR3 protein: CASSLGPGELFF; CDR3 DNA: TGTGCCAGCAGCTTAGGTCCCGGGGAGCTGTTTTTT
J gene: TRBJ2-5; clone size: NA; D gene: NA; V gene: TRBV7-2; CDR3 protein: CASSPPSRQETQYF; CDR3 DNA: TGTGCCAGCAGCCCCCCGTCACGGCAAGAGACCCAGTACTTC
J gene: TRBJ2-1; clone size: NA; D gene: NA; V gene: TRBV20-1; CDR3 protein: CSAAPQYEQFF; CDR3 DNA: TGCAGTGCAGCACCTCAGTATGAGCAGTTCTTC
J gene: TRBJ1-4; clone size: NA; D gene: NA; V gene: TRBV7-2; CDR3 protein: CASSGSVGVGEKLFF; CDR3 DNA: TGTGCCAGCAGCGGAAGTGTGGGGGTGGGCGAAAAACTGTTTTTT
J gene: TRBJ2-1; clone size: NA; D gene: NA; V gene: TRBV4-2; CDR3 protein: CASSQGQGPGSYNEQFF; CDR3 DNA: TGTGCCAGCAGCCAAGGTCAAGGGCCAGGGTCGTACAATGAGCAGTTCTTC
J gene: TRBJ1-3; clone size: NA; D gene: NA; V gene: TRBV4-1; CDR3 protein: CASSQDEAGSGNTIYF; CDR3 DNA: TGCGCCAGCAGCCAAGATGAGGCGGGATCCGGAAACACCATATATTTT